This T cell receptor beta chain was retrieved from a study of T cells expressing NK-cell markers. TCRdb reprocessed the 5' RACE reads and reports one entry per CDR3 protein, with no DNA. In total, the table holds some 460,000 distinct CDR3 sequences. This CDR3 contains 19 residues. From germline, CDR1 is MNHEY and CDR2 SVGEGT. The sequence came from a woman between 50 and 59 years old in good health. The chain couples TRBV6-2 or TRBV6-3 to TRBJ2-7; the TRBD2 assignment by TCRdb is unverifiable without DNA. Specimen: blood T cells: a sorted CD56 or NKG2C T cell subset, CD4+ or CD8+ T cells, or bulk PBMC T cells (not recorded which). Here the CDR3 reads CASSYRNTGPGLGAGEQYF.